One sample yielded the 30 T cell receptor beta chains listed below, sequenced in a study of early T cells in non-severe SARS-CoV-2 infection. Each CDR3 protein is one row after TCRdb ran MiXCR on the 5' RACE reads. The sample has 80,000 to 100,000 distinct CDR3 sequences, around 14% seen once; the top ten hold around 7%. The sample comprised whole blood. Receptor source: an adult who was a healthcare worker with PCR-confirmed SARS-CoV-2 infection or an uninfected control (not recorded which).

This clonotype has ten or more counts. The CDR3 DNA reads as TGCAGTGCTAGACTCCAGGAGCGGCCCCAGCATTTT. Translation: CSARLQERPQHF. J is TRBJ1-5 and V is TRBV20-1; D is unclear. V gave up 2 bases and J gave up 9 bases, with 11 bases separating them. CDR1 and CDR2 (germline): DFQATT, SNEGSKA (reference sequence). The CDR3 runs to 12 residues.

This clonotype was found many times. The rearrangement uses TRBV27 and TRBJ2-3, with TRBD1 as a possible D gene (6 bases). Germline V gene data show CDR1 as MNHEY and CDR2 as SMNVEV (reference sequence). CDR3 length equals 15 residues. Trimming stripped 1 base from V and 2 bases from J, with 10 bases between. CDR3 nucleotides: TGTGCCAGCAGTTTATTGTACAGGGACACAGATACGCAGTATTTT. It codes for CASSLLYRDTDTQYF.

This clonotype has at least ten counts. The chain uses TRBV3-1 and TRBJ1-6; tentative D call: TRBD1 (5 bases). The germline CDR1 and CDR2 sequences are LGHDT and YNNKEL (reference sequence). With 3 bases removed from V and 15 bases from J, the gap between germline ends came to 15 bases. The CDR3 is 13 amino acids. CDR3 nucleotide sequence: TGTGCCAGCAGCCACGAAAAACCGGGACGCCTCCACTTT. It encodes CASSHEKPGRLHF.

J is TRBJ1-3 and V is TRBV18; maybe TRBD1 (5 bases). V gave up 2 bases and J gave up 1 base, with 12 bases separating them. From germline, CDR1 is KGHSH and CDR2 LQKENI. This CDR3 comprises 16 residues. The CDR3 sequence is CASSPEGQGSGNTIYF. The CDR3 DNA reads TGTGCCAGCTCACCAGAAGGTCAGGGATCTGGAAACACCATATATTTT.

This clonotype was detected only once. The CDR3, as DNA: TGCGCCAGCAGCCAGTCCACTAGTTTGGCTGAGCAGTTCTTC. It translates to CASSQSTSLAEQFF. This chain joins TRBV4-1 and TRBJ2-1; perhaps TRBD2 as D (5 bases). The CDR3 contains 14 residues. Per the germline V gene, CDR1 is MGHRA and CDR2 is YSYEKL. The V gene lost 3 bases and the J gene lost 9 bases, with 15 bases spanning the gap.

V is TRBV20-1 and J is TRBJ2-1; TRBD2 might be the D (6 bases). CDR1 DFQATT and CDR2 SNEGSKA come from the germline V gene (reference sequence). There are 14 residues in the CDR3. The V end lost 6 bases, the J end lost 7 bases, and 19 bases lay between the germline ends. The CDR3 DNA follows: TGCAGTGCGTGGGGACTCGAGAACCAGAATGAGCAGTTCTTC. It is translated as CSAWGLENQNEQFF.

The J gene is TRBJ2-7, the V gene TRBV6-5; 11 positions match TRBD2. This CDR3 has 19 amino acids. Germline assignment: CDR1 MNHEY and CDR2 SVGAGI. J lost 1 base, V lost 6 bases, and 17 bases had no gene match. The CDR3 spells CASRPVTVGLAGTSYEQYF. The CDR3 DNA reads as TGTGCCAGCAGGCCTGTTACGGTAGGACTAGCGGGTACGTCCTACGAGCAGTACTTC.

This rearrangement joins TRBV30 to TRBJ1-1; D gene unclear. CDR1 and CDR2 (germline): GTSNPN, SVGIG (reference sequence). The CDR3 is 13 amino acids. The germline V and J ends were trimmed by 0 bases and 6 bases, with 11 bases remaining between them. The CDR3 spells CAWSVGSGAEAFF. The CDR3 nucleotides read TGTGCCTGGAGTGTAGGGTCCGGCGCTGAAGCTTTCTTT.

This clonotype was detected ten times or more. This sequence joins TRBV12-3 or TRBV12-4 and TRBJ2-7; D is perhaps TRBD1 (6 bases). With 4 bases removed from V and 3 bases from J, the gap between germline ends came to 19 bases. The CDR3 is made up of 16 amino acids. The CDR3 here is CASSSDRTELRYEQYF. The CDR3 nucleotides are TGTGCCAGCAGTTCTGACAGGACCGAGCTCCGCTACGAGCAGTACTTC.

The V gene is TRBV19, the J gene TRBJ2-5; TRBD1 or TRBD2 may be the D gene (6 bases each). V lost 5 bases and J 5 bases, leaving 12 bases between the germline ends. Germline loops: CDR1 LNHDA, CDR2 SQIVND (reference sequence). This CDR3 is built from 13 residues. The CDR3 DNA follows: TGTGCCAGTAGTTCACCGGGGGCTGAGACCCAGTACTTC. This encodes CASSSPGAETQYF.

This clonotype has a count of ten or more. The V call is TRBV12-3 or TRBV12-4, the J call TRBJ2-6; TRBD1 might be the D (5 bases). The CDR3 loop spans 19 amino acids. V gave up 5 bases and J gave up 3 bases, with 23 bases separating them. CDR3 protein: CASSTNSGRARGGANVLTF. The CDR3 DNA follows: TGTGCCAGCAGTACTAACTCGGGCAGGGCTCGTGGTGGGGCCAACGTCCTGACTTTC.

This clonotype was seen a handful of times. The CDR3 sequence: CSAREDSGVNEQFF. The CDR3 bases are TGCAGTGCTAGAGAGGATAGCGGGGTAAATGAGCAGTTCTTC. The chain couples TRBV20-1 to TRBJ2-1; 8 positions match TRBD2. The V segment lost 0 bases and the J segment 7 bases; nucleotides outside the gene matches: 5. CDR1 DFQATT and CDR2 SNEGSKA come from the germline V gene (reference sequence). This CDR3 spans 14 amino acids.

This clonotype has just a few counts. The V call is TRBV20-1, the J call TRBJ2-5; 9 bases map to TRBD2. Germline values: CDR1 DFQATT, CDR2 SNEGSKA (reference sequence). The CDR3 consists of 17 residues. V trimming: 1 base; J trimming: 4 bases; junction bases outside the gene matches: 13. This CDR3 is CSARGGLALRFGETQYF. The CDR3 nucleotides are TGCAGTGCTAGAGGTGGACTAGCGCTCCGGTTTGGAGAGACCCAGTACTTC.

V and J are TRBV10-1 and TRBJ1-5; D gene ambiguous. V lost 4 bases to trimming and J lost 5 bases, with 15 bases between them. The CDR3 runs to 15 residues. Germline V gene sequence: CDR1 WNHNN, CDR2 SYGVQD (reference sequence). The CDR3 DNA sequence: TGCGCCAGCAGTGCCGGCGGCCATGGGGATCAGCCCCAGCATTTT. Its translation: CASSAGGHGDQPQHF.

This clonotype occurred a few times. The V and J genes are TRBV29-1 and TRBJ2-6, with TRBD2 as a possible D gene (5 bases). Trimming took 4 bases from V and 4 from J, leaving 11 bases between them. CDR1 is SQVTM and CDR2 is ANQGSEA in the germline V gene. The CDR3 is 14 residues long. The CDR3 loop is CSVVSGYGANVLTF. CDR3 in DNA: TGCAGCGTTGTATCGGGGTACGGGGCCAACGTCCTGACTTTC.

This clonotype was detected a few times. This rearrangement joins TRBV6-6 to TRBJ2-7; 8 positions agree with TRBD2. Germline V gene data show CDR1 as MNHNY and CDR2 as SVGAGI (reference sequence). The CDR3 sequence is 16 residues long. Trimming at V came to 6 bases and at J to 3 bases, leaving 13 bases not matched to a gene. CDR3 nucleotides: TGTGCCAGCAGGCCTCCGAGTAGCGGGACAAACTACGAGCAGTACTTC. It specifies CASRPPSSGTNYEQYF.

This clonotype was seen a few times. The rearrangement links TRBV29-1 to TRBJ1-5; D is uncertain. The V and J ends lost 3 bases and 10 bases respectively, with 13 bases between them. Germline CDR1 and CDR2: SQVTM and ANQGSEA. The CDR3 is 12 residues long. DNA of the CDR3: TGCAGCGTTGAGGGCGGTGACGTTCCCCAGCATTTT. It encodes CSVEGGDVPQHF.

The chain uses TRBV4-1 and TRBJ2-7; D is unresolved. The germline V gene encodes CDR1 MGHRA and CDR2 YSYEKL. The CDR3 runs to 17 residues. V was shortened by 1 base and J by 4 bases, with 20 bases between the two germline ends. This CDR3 is CASSQASTIGARYEQYF. CDR3 nucleotides: TGCGCCAGCAGCCAAGCTTCAACTATTGGCGCGAGGTACGAGCAGTACTTC.

This clonotype was seen many times. The genes are TRBV28 and TRBJ2-1; TRBD2 aligns across 7 bases. V lost 5 bases, J lost 15 bases, and 13 bases stayed unmatched. Germline loops: CDR1 MDHEN, CDR2 SYDVKM. CDR3 length: 13 residues. The CDR3 nucleotides are TGTGCCAGCAGTCCGGACCTAGCGGTCCCTGGGTTCTTC. Its protein is CASSPDLAVPGFF.

This clonotype occurred many times. The chain uses TRBV20-1 and TRBJ2-7; no clear D. V was clipped by 1 base and J by 2 bases, with 12 bases between them. CDR3 length equals 14 residues. Germline V CDR1 and CDR2: DFQATT, SNEGSKA (reference sequence). CDR3 sequence reads: CSARVAREPYEQYF. The CDR3 DNA is TGCAGTGCTAGAGTCGCCCGAGAACCCTACGAGCAGTACTTC.

The chain uses TRBV5-4 and TRBJ1-1; D not resolved. Germline V lookup: CDR1 SGHNT, CDR2 YYREEE (reference sequence). The CDR3 has 14 residues. Trimming left V 4 bases short and J 3 bases short, with 13 bases between. The CDR3 bases are TGTGCCAGCAGCCCGACTCCGGGTGACACTGAAGCTTTCTTT. Its translation: CASSPTPGDTEAFF.

This chain connects TRBV19 to TRBJ1-5; D might be TRBD1 (5 bases). This CDR3 is 15 amino acids long. Per germline, CDR1 LNHDA and CDR2 SQIVND (reference sequence). Deletions cut 3 bases from V and 3 bases from J, with 12 bases between. The CDR3 DNA reads TGTGCCAGTAGTATGATCCGGGACGTCAATCAGCCCCAGCATTTT. Protein product: CASSMIRDVNQPQHF.

This clonotype was detected many times. The V gene is TRBV20-1, the J gene TRBJ2-3, with 7 bases that match TRBD2. CDR1 and CDR2 from the germline V gene are DFQATT and SNEGSKA (reference sequence). The junction had 9 bases not matched to a gene; V was cut back by 7 bases and J by 2 bases. The CDR3 covers 14 residues. This CDR3 is CSVLLAKYTDTQYF. The DNA for the CDR3 is TGCAGTGTCCTACTAGCGAAATACACAGATACGCAGTATTTT.

This sequence joins TRBV5-6 and TRBJ2-1; the D gene is possibly TRBD1 (5 bases). The germline V gene encodes CDR1 SGHDT and CDR2 YYEEEE. V dropped 2 bases and J dropped 6 bases, with 9 bases sitting between them. The length of the CDR3 is 13 residues. The CDR3 region is CASSLGAFNEQFF. The CDR3 nucleotides read TGTGCCAGCAGCTTAGGGGCCTTCAATGAGCAGTTCTTC.

The sample holds many counts of this clonotype. The V gene is TRBV19, the J gene TRBJ2-1; D may correspond to TRBD1 or TRBD2 (5 bases each). V gave up 8 bases and J gave up 1 base, with 27 bases separating them. This CDR3 has 19 residues. Germline CDR1 and CDR2: LNHDA and SQIVND (reference sequence). The CDR3 loop reads CASAPREDPRRGSYNEQFF. The CDR3 coding sequence is TGTGCCAGTGCCCCTCGGGAAGACCCTAGAAGGGGATCCTACAATGAGCAGTTCTTC.

This clonotype appeared a few times. The chain combines TRBV7-3 with TRBJ2-7; D may correspond to TRBD1 or TRBD2 (6 bases each). Looked up from germline, CDR1 is SGHTA and CDR2 is FQGTGA. Trimming stripped 5 bases from V and 2 bases from J, with 16 bases between. This CDR3 is built from 15 residues. The CDR3 DNA sequence: TGTGCCAGCAGCCCCGGGGGCGGACAGCCCTACGAGCAGTACTTC. This encodes CASSPGGGQPYEQYF.

This chain joins TRBV29-1 and TRBJ1-5, with TRBD1 as a possible D gene (6 bases). Looked up from germline, CDR1 is SQVTM and CDR2 is ANQGSEA. The length of the CDR3 is 13 residues. With 7 bases removed from V and 4 bases from J, the gap between germline ends came to 14 bases. The CDR3 sequence is CSARGDVNQPQHF. CDR3 bases: TGCAGCGCCAGGGGAGATGTAAATCAGCCCCAGCATTTT.

This clonotype was picked up many times. The genes are TRBV20-1 and TRBJ2-6; the D is unclear. Germline CDR1 reads DFQATT; CDR2 reads SNEGSKA (reference sequence). V lost 6 bases and J 2 bases, leaving 8 bases between the germline ends. The length of the CDR3 is 13 residues. CDR3 nucleotide sequence: TGCAGTGCGGCGGCTCCTGGGGCCAACGTCCTGACTTTC. Translation gives CSAAAPGANVLTF.

This clonotype was picked up many times. The rearrangement links TRBV7-6 to TRBJ2-1; 7 bases are shared with TRBD2. The CDR3 runs 17 residues. Germline V CDR1 and CDR2: SGHVS, FNYEAQ. The junction had 5 bases not matched to a gene; V was cut back by 0 bases and J by 0 bases. The CDR3 spells CASSLAPSGGSYNEQFF. In DNA, the CDR3 is TGTGCCAGCAGCTTAGCTCCTAGCGGAGGCTCCTACAATGAGCAGTTCTTC.

The chain is built from TRBV7-8 and TRBJ1-4; D may be TRBD1 (6 bases). V lost 6 bases to trimming and J lost 4 bases, with 18 bases between them. Germline V gives CDR1 SGHVS, CDR2 FQNEAQ. The CDR3 is 16 amino acids. CDR3 nucleotides: TGTGCCAGCAGAGTAACCGGGACACTGTTTAATGAAAAACTGTTTTTT. Protein sequence: CASRVTGTLFNEKLFF. Looking up the rest from reference TRBV7-8 and TRBJ1-4 gives the full variable domain: GAGVSQSPRYKVAKRGQDVALRCDPISGHVSLFWYQQALGQGPEFLTYFQNEAQLDKSGLPSDRFFAERPEGSVSTLKIQRTQQEDSAVYLCASRVTGTLFNEKLFFGSGTQLSVL.